Sequencing of this T cell receptor beta chain was carried out in a study of blood T cell repertoires in COVID-19. The wider study: Nucleic acid was either cDNA or gDNA, and it came from T cells, B-cell-depleted T cells, or PBMCs.

The repertoire was sequenced with immunoSEQ multiplex PCR; TCRdb's copy has only in-frame clones and lacks some. Of tens of thousands of clones listed, roughly 78% are singletons. CDR1 MNHEY and CDR2 SVGAGI come from the germline V gene. The CDR3 is made up of 16 amino acids. V lost 0 bases, J lost 1 base, and 13 bases lay in between. The chain employs TRBV6-5 and TRBJ2-7, with D perhaps matching TRBD2 (7 bases). This clonotype was obtained from a woman between 65 and 79 years old with acute or convalescent COVID-19. The source material was peripheral blood. This CDR3 reads CASSYSMGGPSYEQYF. CDR3 bases: TGTGCCAGCAGTTACTCTATGGGGGGGCCTTCCTACGAGCAGTACTTC.